Presented here are 12 T cell receptor beta chains from one specimen sequenced in a study of shared clonotypes between healthy human individuals. Method: immunoSEQ multiplex PCR; TCRdb's copy keeps in-frame clones and lacks some. The sample carries about 180,000 clones, over 80% recorded once. Specimen: naive CD4+ T cells sorted from blood. Noted subset: CD45RA+ positively selected. The receptors originated from a woman between 25 and 40 years old in good health.

The chain carries TRBV5-1 and TRBJ2-7; 8 positions match TRBD1. The CDR3 is made up of 15 amino acids. The germline V gene encodes CDR1 SGHRS and CDR2 YFSETQ. After removal of 0 bases from V and 2 bases from J, the junction contained 4 bases not matched to a gene. The CDR3 DNA reads as TGCGCCAGCAGCTTGGGGGTGACAGGGGCCTACGAGCAGTACTTC. Residues: CASSLGVTGAYEQYF.

CDR3 protein: CASSDLRTSRWQYF. The CDR3, as DNA: TGTGCCAGCAGTGATTTGAGGACTAGTCGGTGGCAGTACTTC. This chain connects TRBV2 to TRBJ2-7; 7 bases align to TRBD2. V shed 3 bases, J shed 9 bases, and the junction held 11 bases outside the gene matches. Germline loops: CDR1 SNHLY, CDR2 FYNNEI. The CDR3 totals 14 residues.

The chain employs TRBV11-2 and TRBJ1-1; D is uncertain. V dropped 2 bases and J dropped 3 bases, with 4 bases sitting between them. The CDR3 is 12 amino acids. Per germline, CDR1 SGHAT and CDR2 FQNNGV. This CDR3 is CASSLPYTEAFF. The CDR3 region has the DNA TGTGCCAGCAGCTTACCGTACACTGAAGCTTTCTTT.

The sample holds one count of this clone. CDR3 residues: CASRARTAASNQPQHF. CDR3 nucleotide sequence: TGTGCCAGTAGGGCACGGACGGCGGCTAGCAATCAGCCCCAGCATTTT. The V call is TRBV19, the J call TRBJ1-5; the D is unclear. Germline CDR1 and CDR2: LNHDA and SQIVND (reference sequence). V dropped 6 bases and J dropped 0 bases, with 15 bases sitting between them. The CDR3 spans 16 residues.

The chain couples TRBV10-1 to TRBJ1-5; unclear D gene. CDR1 and CDR2 (germline): WNHNN, SYGVQD (reference sequence). This CDR3 spans 14 amino acids. V dropped 0 bases and J dropped 7 bases, with 10 bases sitting between them. DNA of the CDR3: TGCGCCAGCAGTGAGTCAGTTGGGTCCCAGCCCCAGCATTTT. Encoded protein: CASSESVGSQPQHF.

This chain uses TRBV5-1 with TRBJ2-7, with 15 bases identical to TRBD2. The junction had 7 bases not matched to a gene; V was cut back by 3 bases and J by 3 bases. The germline CDR1 and CDR2 sequences are SGHRS and YFSETQ. CDR3 size: 17 residues. CDR3 protein: CASSWGLAGGGRYEQYF. CDR3 bases: TGCGCCAGCAGCTGGGGACTAGCGGGAGGCGGGCGCTACGAGCAGTACTTC.

The gene calls are TRBV21-1 and TRBJ2-1. TRBV21-1 constitutes a pseudogene. The CDR3 length is 14 residues. The CDR3 sequence is CASRLHHSDNEQFF. The DNA for the CDR3 is TGTGCCAGCAGGCTACACCATTCCGACAATGAGCAGTTCTTC.

The V gene is TRBV19, the J gene TRBJ1-1; D is unclear. The V end was cut by 7 bases, the J end by 2 bases, with 14 bases between. This CDR3 is 14 amino acids long. CDR1 is LNHDA and CDR2 is SQIVND in the germline V gene (reference sequence). In DNA, the CDR3 is TGTGCCAGTATTGTCGGACGGTCAAACACTGAAGCTTTCTTT. As protein: CASIVGRSNTEAFF.

The gene calls are TRBV5-1 and TRBJ1-2, with 10 nucleotides matching TRBD1. Germline values: CDR1 SGHRS, CDR2 YFSETQ. V gave up 0 bases and J gave up 3 bases; unmatched junction bases: 5. This CDR3 contains 16 residues. The CDR3 protein is CASSLAPDRGDYGYTF. DNA of the CDR3: TGCGCCAGCAGCTTGGCCCCGGACAGGGGGGACTATGGCTACACCTTC. The full variable domain, with the rest looked up from reference TRBV5-1 and TRBJ1-2, is KAGVTQTPRYLIKTRGQQVTLSCSPISGHRSVSWYQQTPGQGLQFLFEYFSETQRNKGNFPGRFSGRQFSNSRSEMNVSTLELGDSALYLCASSLAPDRGDYGYTFGSGTRLTVV.

The rearrangement links TRBV7-9 to TRBJ2-1; D gene unclear. The CDR3 loop spans 14 amino acids. The germline V gene encodes CDR1 SEHNR and CDR2 FQNEAQ (reference sequence). Trimming removed 1 base at V and 6 bases at J, with 10 bases between. CDR3: CASSLGPSSNEQFF. The CDR3 DNA reads as TGTGCCAGCAGCTTAGGTCCTTCTAGCAATGAGCAGTTCTTC.

The chain joins TRBV19 to TRBJ2-3; tentatively, D is TRBD1 or TRBD2 (5 bases each). V was trimmed by 7 bases and J by 5 bases, leaving 16 bases between them. The CDR3 is 14 amino acids. The germline V gene encodes CDR1 LNHDA and CDR2 SQIVND (reference sequence). The CDR3 reads CASTRDRRGDTQYF. The CDR3 nucleotides are TGTGCCAGTACCCGGGACCGTAGGGGAGATACGCAGTATTTT.

The V call is TRBV6-6, the J call TRBJ1-1; no clear D. CDR3 size: 13 residues. The V gene's germline CDR1 is MNHNY and CDR2 SVGAGI (reference sequence). V was trimmed by 0 bases and J by 8 bases, leaving 10 bases between them. Here the CDR3 DNA reads TGTGCCAGCAGTTACTCGGTTTCGGAAGAAGCTTTCTTT. Its protein is CASSYSVSEEAFF.